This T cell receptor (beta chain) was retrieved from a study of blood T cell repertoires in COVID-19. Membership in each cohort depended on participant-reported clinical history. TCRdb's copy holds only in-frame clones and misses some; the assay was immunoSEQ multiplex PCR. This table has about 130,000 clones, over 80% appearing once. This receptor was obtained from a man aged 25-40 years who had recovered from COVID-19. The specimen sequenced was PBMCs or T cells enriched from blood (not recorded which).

CDR3 DNA sequence: TGTGCCAGCAGTTGGCGGGGGGAAGAGACCCAGTACTTC. It codes for CASSWRGEETQYF. J is TRBJ2-5 and V is TRBV27; TRBD2 agrees at 8 bases. There are 13 residues in the CDR3. V shed 4 bases and J 3 bases; nucleotides not matched to a gene: 1. Looked up from germline, CDR1 is MNHEY and CDR2 is SMNVEV (reference sequence).